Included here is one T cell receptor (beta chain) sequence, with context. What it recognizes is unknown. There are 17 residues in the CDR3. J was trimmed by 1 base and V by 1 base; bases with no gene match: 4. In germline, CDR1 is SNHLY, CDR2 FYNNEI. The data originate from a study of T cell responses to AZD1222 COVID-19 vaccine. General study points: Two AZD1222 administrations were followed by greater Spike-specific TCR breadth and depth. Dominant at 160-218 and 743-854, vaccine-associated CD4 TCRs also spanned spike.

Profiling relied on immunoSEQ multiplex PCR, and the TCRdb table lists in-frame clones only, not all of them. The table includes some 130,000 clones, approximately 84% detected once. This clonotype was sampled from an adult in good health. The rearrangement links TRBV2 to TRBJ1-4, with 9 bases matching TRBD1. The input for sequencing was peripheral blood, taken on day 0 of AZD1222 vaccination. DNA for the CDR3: TGTGCCAGCAGTGAAGTCGGACAGGGGAGAACTAATGAAAAACTGTTTTTT. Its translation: CASSEVGQGRTNEKLFF.